These 18 T cell receptor beta chains came from one sample sequenced in a study of blood T cell repertoires in COVID-19. The protocol was immunoSEQ multiplex PCR, while the TCRdb copy is restricted to in-frame clones and leaves out a portion. Here the sample spans some 300,000 clones, around 85% being singletons. Sequences were obtained from peripheral blood. These receptors originate from a woman aged 45-60 years with active or convalescent COVID-19.

The chain links TRBV2 to TRBJ1-1; D might be TRBD1 (5 bases). V lost 7 bases and J lost 7, with 16 bases in between. Per germline, CDR1 SNHLY and CDR2 FYNNEI. This CDR3 region has 13 residues. CDR3 sequence: CASTTPRRGEAFF. CDR3 bases: TGTGCCAGCACCACCCCAAGGAGGGGTGAAGCTTTCTTT. The entire variable domain, with the rest obtained from reference TRBV2 and TRBJ1-1, is as follows: EPEVTQTPSHQVTQMGQEVILRCVPISNHLYFYWYRQILGQKVEFLVSFYNNEISEKSEIFDDQFSVERPDGSNFTLKIRSTKLEDSAMYFCASTTPRRGEAFFGQGTRLTVV.

Here the CDR3 reads CASSLRVGDYGYTF. In nucleotides, the CDR3 is TGTGCCAGCAGTCTCAGGGTTGGCGACTATGGCTACACCTTC. This sequence joins TRBV27 and TRBJ1-2, with a tentative D call TRBD1 (5 bases). In germline, CDR1 is MNHEY, CDR2 SMNVEV (reference sequence). The CDR3 is made up of 14 amino acids. V dropped 5 bases and J dropped 3 bases, with 13 bases sitting between them.

DNA of the CDR3: TGTGCCAGCAGCGTCGCCGGGACAGGGGCTAATTCACCCCTCCACTTT. Protein sequence: CASSVAGTGANSPLHF. J is TRBJ1-6 and V is TRBV9; 10 bases fit TRBD1. Germline CDR1 is SGDLS and CDR2 is YYNGEE. The CDR3 length is 16 residues. The J segment lost 6 bases and the V segment lost 2 bases, leaving 5 bases of the junction unmatched.

J is TRBJ1-4 and V is TRBV18, with D unclear. Trimming pared 2 bases from V and 0 bases from J, leaving 10 bases between. The germline V gene encodes CDR1 KGHSH and CDR2 LQKENI. The CDR3 contains 16 residues. This CDR3 is CASSPSVPATNEKLFF. The CDR3 coding sequence is TGTGCCAGCTCACCATCCGTCCCCGCAACTAATGAAAAACTGTTTTTT. The entire variable domain, with the rest obtained from reference TRBV18 and TRBJ1-4, is as follows: NAGVMQNPRHLVRRRGQEARLRCSPMKGHSHVYWYRQLPEEGLKFMVYLQKENIIDESGMPKERFSAEFPKEGPSILRIQQVVRGDSAAYFCASSPSVPATNEKLFFGSGTQLSVL.

This chain links TRBV6-5 with TRBJ1-2, with D unresolved. With 6 bases removed from V and 1 base from J, the gap between germline ends came to 6 bases. This CDR3 is 12 amino acids long. Germline V lookup: CDR1 MNHEY, CDR2 SVGAGI. Here the CDR3 DNA reads TGTGCCAGCAGGGGCCTTAACTATGGCTACACCTTC. Protein sequence: CASRGLNYGYTF.

The chain combines TRBV7-9 with TRBJ1-3; D perhaps matches TRBD1 (6 bases). V was shortened by 5 bases and J by 0 bases, with 11 bases between the two germline ends. The CDR3 is 15 residues long. Germline values: CDR1 SEHNR, CDR2 FQNEAQ (reference sequence). The CDR3 spells CASSGGLRSGNTIYF. The CDR3 nucleotides are TGTGCCAGCAGCGGGGGCCTGCGCTCTGGAAACACCATATATTTT.

The chain carries TRBV5-4 and TRBJ1-1; TRBD1 matches at 9 bases. The CDR3 loop spans 16 amino acids. Germline CDR1 and CDR2: SGHNT and YYREEE (reference sequence). V dropped 0 bases and J dropped 3; count of bases not matched to a gene: 6. CDR3 in DNA: TGTGCCAGCAGCTTGGGTGGGACAGGGATCGACACTGAAGCTTTCTTT. The encoded protein is CASSLGGTGIDTEAFF.

The V and J genes are TRBV14 and TRBJ2-4, with 9 bases lining up with TRBD1. This CDR3 region has 12 residues. V shed 3 bases, J shed 13 bases, and the junction held 4 bases outside the gene matches. The germline CDR1 and CDR2 sequences are SGHDN and FVKESK. The DNA for the CDR3 is TGTGCCAGCAGCCATACAGGGGGCCCCCAGTACTTC. Protein sequence: CASSHTGGPQYF.

This chain links TRBV19 with TRBJ2-5; 13 positions agree with TRBD2. There are 20 residues in the CDR3. The germline V gene has CDR1 LNHDA and CDR2 SQIVND (reference sequence). V was pared by 7 bases and J by 3 bases, with 20 bases of the junction left unmatched. CDR3 residues: CASIPVTTSGRIWVEETQYF. The CDR3 DNA follows: TGTGCCAGTATACCTGTAACGACTAGCGGGAGGATATGGGTGGAAGAGACCCAGTACTTC.

J is TRBJ2-2 and V is TRBV4-2; 10 nucleotides line up with TRBD2. This CDR3 spans 18 amino acids. V lost 4 bases to trimming and J lost 1 base; unmatched junction nucleotides: 9. CDR1 and CDR2 from the germline V gene are LGHNA and YNFKEQ. CDR3 DNA: TGTGCCAGCAGCCGGCTTAGCGGGAGGCCCTTGAACACCGGGGAGCTGTTTTTT. This translates into CASSRLSGRPLNTGELFF.

The rearrangement joins TRBV27 to TRBJ1-2, with D perhaps TRBD1 (6 bases). Trimming cost V 5 bases and J 3 bases, with 16 bases left between them. This CDR3 region has 15 residues. Germline V lookup: CDR1 MNHEY, CDR2 SMNVEV (reference sequence). The CDR3 is CASSNNVGGYYGYTF. CDR3 sequence (DNA): TGTGCCAGCAGTAATAATGTTGGGGGCTACTATGGCTACACCTTC.

This chain joins TRBV27 and TRBJ2-7, with D unresolved. V was cut by 0 bases and J by 2 bases, with 11 bases left in between. The CDR3 consists of 15 residues. Germline-derived CDR1 and CDR2 are MNHEY and SMNVEV (reference sequence). The CDR3: CASSLSIELPYEQYF. The CDR3 nucleotides read TGTGCCAGCAGTTTATCGATTGAACTTCCCTACGAGCAGTACTTC.

The V call is TRBV5-4, the J call TRBJ2-5, with a possible D match to TRBD1 (5 bases). Germline V gene sequence: CDR1 SGHNT, CDR2 YYREEE (reference sequence). V was pared by 0 bases and J by 14 bases, with 14 bases between. This CDR3 is built from 12 residues. The CDR3 DNA is TGTGCCAGCAGCTTGGACAGGAGCCTTGGTTACTTC. It yields the protein CASSLDRSLGYF.

This chain links TRBV6-6 with TRBJ2-1; the D is unclear. The V and J ends lost 0 bases and 4 bases respectively, with 7 bases between them. Germline V gene lookup returns CDR1 MNHNY and CDR2 SVGAGI (reference sequence). This CDR3 is 14 amino acids long. CDR3 loop: CASSYSGEYNEQFF. DNA of the CDR3: TGTGCCAGCAGTTACTCGGGCGAATACAATGAGCAGTTCTTC.

J is TRBJ2-2 and V is TRBV29-1; D remains ambiguous. The CDR3 loop spans 13 amino acids. V was clipped by 7 bases and J by 1 base, with 10 bases between them. Germline V gene lookup returns CDR1 SQVTM and CDR2 ANQGSEA. In DNA form, the CDR3 reads TGCAGCGGGAGAGGCGGGAACACCGGGGAGCTGTTTTTT. This encodes CSGRGGNTGELFF.

The CDR3 is CASSYSRDISYEQYF. The CDR3 DNA sequence: TGTGCCAGCAGTTACTCTAGGGACATCTCCTACGAGCAGTACTTC. J is TRBJ2-7 and V is TRBV6-5; possibly TRBD1 for D (6 bases). Germline CDR1 MNHEY, CDR2 SVGAGI. The CDR3 length is 15 residues. V was shortened by 0 bases and J by 0 bases, with 9 bases between the two germline ends.

The chain joins TRBV6-1 to TRBJ2-3; D not certain. The CDR3 is 15 residues long. V lost 3 bases and J lost 0, with 10 bases in between. The germline gives CDR1 MNHNS, CDR2 SASEGT. The chain's CDR3 is CASSDGQVSTDTQYF. In nucleotides, the CDR3 is TGTGCCAGCAGTGATGGGCAGGTGAGCACAGATACGCAGTATTTT.

The CDR3 nucleotides are TGTGCAAGTCGCTTAGTTCAGGGTAATCAGCCCCAGCATTTT. Translation: CASRLVQGNQPQHF. This chain joins TRBV12-2 and TRBJ1-5; the table assigns TRBD1, which was not confirmed against the DNA. TRBV12-2 is listed as a pseudogene. The CDR3 totals 14 residues.